This T cell receptor beta chain was documented in a study of T cells in Graves' hyperthyroidism and ophthalmopathy. General study points: The model anticipated ophthalmopathy a median about 7.1 months pre-onset.

In regard to this clonotype: The antigen is undetermined.

Amplified regions were TCR beta CDR3 sequences from RNA transcripts. HTBI primers drove first-round RT-PCR of the TCR CDR3. Each CDR3 protein is one row after TCRdb ran MiXCR on the multiplex PCR reads. Among more than 450,000 distinct CDR3 sequences listed, 14% were seen once. Cells are PBMCs isolated from approximately 9.2 ml of fresh blood. The CDR3 length is 15 residues. Between the trimmed V and J ends, which lost 4 bases and 6 bases, there was a span of 15 bases. From germline, CDR1 is MDHEN and CDR2 SYDVKM. The sequence was obtained from a woman aged 40 to 50 with Graves' hyperthyroidism. Sequenced: blood. The chain joins TRBV28 to TRBJ1-4; possibly TRBD1 for D (5 bases). The CDR3 sequence: CASSSLGVGDEKLFF. For the CDR3, the DNA is TGTGCCAGCAGTTCGCTCGGGGTAGGGGATGAAAAACTGTTTTTT.